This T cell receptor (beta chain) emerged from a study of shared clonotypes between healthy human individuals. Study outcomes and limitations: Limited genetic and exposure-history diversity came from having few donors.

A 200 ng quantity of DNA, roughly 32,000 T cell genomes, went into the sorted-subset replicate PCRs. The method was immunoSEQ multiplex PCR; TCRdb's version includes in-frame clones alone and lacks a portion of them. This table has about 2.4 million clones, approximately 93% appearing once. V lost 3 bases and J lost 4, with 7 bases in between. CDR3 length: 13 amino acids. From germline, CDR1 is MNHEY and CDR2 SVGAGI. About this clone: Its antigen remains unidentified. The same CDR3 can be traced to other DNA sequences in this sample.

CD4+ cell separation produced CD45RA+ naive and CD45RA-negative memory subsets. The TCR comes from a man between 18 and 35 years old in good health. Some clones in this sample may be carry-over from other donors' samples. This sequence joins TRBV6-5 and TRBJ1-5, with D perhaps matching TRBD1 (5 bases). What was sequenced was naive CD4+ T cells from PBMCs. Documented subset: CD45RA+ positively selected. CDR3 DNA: TGTGCCAGCAGTTATCGGGGGAATCAGCCCCAGCATTTT. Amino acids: CASSYRGNQPQHF.